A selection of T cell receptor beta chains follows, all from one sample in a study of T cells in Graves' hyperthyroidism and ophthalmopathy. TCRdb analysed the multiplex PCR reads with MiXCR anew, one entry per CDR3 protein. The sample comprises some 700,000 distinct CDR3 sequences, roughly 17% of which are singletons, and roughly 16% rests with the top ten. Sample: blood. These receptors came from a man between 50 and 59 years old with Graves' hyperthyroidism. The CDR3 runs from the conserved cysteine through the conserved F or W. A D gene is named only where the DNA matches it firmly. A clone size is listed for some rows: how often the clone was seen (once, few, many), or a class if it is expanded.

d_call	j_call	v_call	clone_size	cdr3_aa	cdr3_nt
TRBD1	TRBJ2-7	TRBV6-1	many	CASSQPRTGRGEQYF	TGTGCCAGCAGTCAACCAAGGACAGGGCGCGGCGAGCAGTACTTC
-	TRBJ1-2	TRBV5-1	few	CASSFSVGGQDGYTF	TGCGCCAGCAGCTTTTCAGTCGGGGGGCAGGATGGCTACACCTTC
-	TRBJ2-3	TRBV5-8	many	CASSPTGRRGASLVSQYF	TGTGCCAGCAGCCCGACAGGGAGAAGGGGGGCTTCCTTGGTGTCGCAGTATTTT
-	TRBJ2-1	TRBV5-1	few	CASSLGRQPYNEQFF	TGCGCCAGCAGCTTAGGGCGACAACCCTACAATGAGCAGTTCTTC
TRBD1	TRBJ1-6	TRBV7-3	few	CASRLTGPNSPLHF	TGTGCCAGCAGGTTGACAGGGCCCAATTCACCCCTCCACTTT
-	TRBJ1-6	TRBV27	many	CASSLVQLNSPLHF	TGTGCCAGCAGTTTAGTACAGTTGAATTCACCCCTCCACTTT
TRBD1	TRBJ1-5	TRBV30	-	CASTALQGSSNQPQHF	TGTGCCTCGACTGCTCTACAGGGGTCTAGCAATCAGCCCCAGCATTTT
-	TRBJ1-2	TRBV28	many	CASIAGTYGYTF	TGTGCCAGCATCGCAGGTACCTATGGCTACACCTTC
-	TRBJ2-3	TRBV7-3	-	CASSFGGAEDTQYF	TGTGCCAGCAGCTTCGGAGGGGCCGAAGATACGCAGTATTTT
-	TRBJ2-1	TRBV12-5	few	CASGPSRFEQFF	TGTGCTAGTGGTCCCTCCCGATTCGAGCAGTTCTTC
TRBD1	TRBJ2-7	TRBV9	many	CASSVGTGRYEQYF	TGTGCCAGCAGCGTCGGGACAGGGCGATACGAGCAGTACTTC
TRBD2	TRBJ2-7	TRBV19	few	CASSIRTSGSYEQYF	TGTGCCAGTAGTATCCGGACTAGCGGTTCCTACGAGCAGTACTTC